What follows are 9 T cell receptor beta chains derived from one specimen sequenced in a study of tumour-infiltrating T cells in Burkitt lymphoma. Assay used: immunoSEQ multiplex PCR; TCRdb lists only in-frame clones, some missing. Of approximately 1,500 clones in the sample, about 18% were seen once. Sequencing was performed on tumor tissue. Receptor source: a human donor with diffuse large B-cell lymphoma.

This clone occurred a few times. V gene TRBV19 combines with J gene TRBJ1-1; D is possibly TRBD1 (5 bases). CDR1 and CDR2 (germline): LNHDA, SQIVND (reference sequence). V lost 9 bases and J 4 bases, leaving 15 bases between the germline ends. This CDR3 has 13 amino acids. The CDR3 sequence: CASRRIGATEAFF. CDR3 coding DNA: TGTGCCAGCAGACGAATCGGGGCCACTGAAGCTTTCTTT.

The CDR3 region has the DNA TGTGCCAGCAGCGTTCCCTTAGCGGGGCCCATAGATACGCAGTATTTT. Amino acids: CASSVPLAGPIDTQYF. V is TRBV9 and J is TRBJ2-3, with 8 bases identical to TRBD2. The CDR3 totals 16 residues. The trim removed 2 bases at V and 5 bases at J, leaving 10 bases unmatched. From germline, CDR1 is SGDLS and CDR2 YYNGEE.

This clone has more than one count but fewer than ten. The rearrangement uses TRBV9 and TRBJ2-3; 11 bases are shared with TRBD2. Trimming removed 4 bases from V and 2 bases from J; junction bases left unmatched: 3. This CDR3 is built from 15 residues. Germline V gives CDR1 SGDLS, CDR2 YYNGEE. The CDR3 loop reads CASSSGLADTDTQYF. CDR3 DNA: TGTGCCAGCAGCTCGGGACTAGCGGACACAGATACGCAGTATTTT. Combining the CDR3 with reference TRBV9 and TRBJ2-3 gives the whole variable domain DSGVTQTPKHLITATGQRVTLRCSPRSGDLSVYWYQQSLDQGLQFLIQYYNGEERAKGNILERFSAQQFPDLHSELNLSSLELGDSALYFCASSSGLADTDTQYFGPGTRLTVL.

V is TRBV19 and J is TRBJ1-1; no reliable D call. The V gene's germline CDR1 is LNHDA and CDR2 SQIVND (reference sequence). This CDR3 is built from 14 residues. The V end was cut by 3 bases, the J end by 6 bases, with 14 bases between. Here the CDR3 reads CASSITRWLPEAFF. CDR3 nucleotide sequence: TGTGCCAGTAGTATTACCCGGTGGCTCCCTGAAGCTTTCTTT.

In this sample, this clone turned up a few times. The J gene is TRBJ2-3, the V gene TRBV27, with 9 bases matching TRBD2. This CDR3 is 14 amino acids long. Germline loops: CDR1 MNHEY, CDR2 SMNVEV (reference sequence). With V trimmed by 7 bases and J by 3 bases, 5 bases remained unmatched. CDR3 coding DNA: TGTGCCAGCAAAAGTACTAGCGGGACAGATACGCAGTATTTT. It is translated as CASKSTSGTDTQYF.

In nucleotides, the CDR3 is TGCAGCGTTGCCCCAATAGGGACAGGGGCCACGGATAGATATTTT. This sequence encodes CSVAPIGTGATDRYF. The chain is built from TRBV29-1 and TRBJ1-3; 10 bases match TRBD1. Germline loops: CDR1 SQVTM, CDR2 ANQGSEA. Trimming took 4 bases from V and 15 from J; bases not matched to a gene: 18. This CDR3 comprises 15 residues.

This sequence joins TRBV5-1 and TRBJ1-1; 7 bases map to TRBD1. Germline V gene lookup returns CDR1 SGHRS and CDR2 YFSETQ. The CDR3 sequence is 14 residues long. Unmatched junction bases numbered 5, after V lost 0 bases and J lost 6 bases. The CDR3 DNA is TGCGCCAGCAGCTTGGCCACAGGGGTGGCTGAAGCTTTCTTT. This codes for CASSLATGVAEAFF.

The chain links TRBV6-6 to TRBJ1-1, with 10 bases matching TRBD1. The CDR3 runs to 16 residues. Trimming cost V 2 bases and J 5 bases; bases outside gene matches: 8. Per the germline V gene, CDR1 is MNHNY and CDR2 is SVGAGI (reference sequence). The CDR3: CASSYVDRGLRTEAFF. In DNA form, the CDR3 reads TGTGCCAGCAGTTACGTAGACAGGGGGCTTCGAACTGAAGCTTTCTTT.

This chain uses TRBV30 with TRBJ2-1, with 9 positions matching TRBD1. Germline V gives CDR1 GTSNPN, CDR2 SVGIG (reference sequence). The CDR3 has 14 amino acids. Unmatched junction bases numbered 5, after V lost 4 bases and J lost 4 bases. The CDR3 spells CAWNTGQGYNEQFF. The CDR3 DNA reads TGTGCCTGGAACACGGGACAGGGTTACAATGAGCAGTTCTTC.